This T cell receptor beta chain comes out of a study of T cell repertoires in cytomegalovirus infection. Across the whole study: CMV infection plus the matching HLA type was flagged by public TCR beta signatures.

V lost 7 bases and J 0 bases, leaving 15 bases between the germline ends. This CDR3 comprises 15 residues. TCRdb redid the calling of the reads with MiXCR, one entry per CDR3 protein. The data show roughly 350,000 distinct CDR3 sequences, approximately 35% seen once. This clonotype was observed at least ten times. Its antigen remains unidentified. This TCR came from a human donor in good health (CMV status not recorded). Some clones in this sample may be carry-over from other donors' samples. The sample was cultured PBMCs, taken from culture after CMV antigen stimulation. V and J are TRBV12-3 or TRBV12-4 and TRBJ1-1, with D possibly matching TRBD1 (6 bases). CDR3 in amino acids: CASTQAGQMNTEAFF. CDR3 nucleotide sequence: TGTGCCAGCACTCAAGCCGGACAGATGAACACTGAAGCTTTCTTT.